This T cell receptor (beta chain) was captured by sequencing in a study of long-term antiretroviral therapy in people with HIV (dated by TCRdb to about 2022). A note on the overall study: The earliest samples were collected about a decade before the 2015 WHO recommendation for immediate ART, when ART was typically delayed until CD4 counts fell. A retrospective serial study tested whether ART initiation and durable HIV suppression were associated with changes in peripheral blood TRB repertoire composition and diversity. No cross-contamination during QIAcube processing was shown when test extractions of a monoclonal T-cell line were performed alongside fewer than 35 polyclonal samples. A total of 150 to 200 cryopreserved PBMC samples came from a few dozen adults with confirmed HIV infection and were collected serially over a mean of about six years (range 1-12). Of the 30 or so participants with HIV, more than 10 were female. General findings and caveats noted by the study authors: Owing to limited PBMC availability, only the TCR beta chain was sequenced, without alpha chain pairing. ART initiation was associated with a significant increase in TRB diversity, but diversity stayed significantly below transplant donor controls even after long-term ART. Expanded TRB clones identified before ART initiation dominated the repertoire at all time points, although this dominance fluctuated and declined in many PLHIV after ART. Samples dated from the mid-2000s to the late 2010s, and the ART regimens used may be less effective than current ones. No data were available on ART adherence, viral resistance or therapy changes, limiting inferences about post-ART repertoire changes. Narrower CDR3 length ranges were observed in HIV repertoires than in controls, and an antigen-experienced repertoire with only a slight naive shift after ART was suggested by the network structure. Unsorted PBMC were profiled instead of sorted CD4+ and CD8+ T cells because pre-ART samples had limited cell numbers.

The germline V gene yields MNHEY for CDR1 and SVGAGI for CDR2. V trim: 5 bases; J trim: 4 bases; unmatched bases: 10. The cysteine opens and the phenylalanine closes a CDR3 of 15 amino acids. The sequence is cut down to CDR3 DNA, 45 bases in frame from base 1. For this clone: Its antigen is not yet known. Per-base qualities were not stored, and no clone one base away is much larger.

The immunoSEQ hsTCRB v3.0 assay was used at survey level resolution to sequence the TRB variable region. TRB sequencing targeted a depth of 40,000-50,000 T-cell genomes per sample. TRB libraries were pooled and sequenced on an Illumina MiSeq using a v3 150-cycle kit. Per the authors' processing: Repertoire analysis was run in R within a reproducible Nextflow workflow that covered QC, data transformation and analysis. LymphoSeq2, an R package for exploring AIRR-Seq data, was used to implement custom analyses. After excluding a handful of samples that yielded fewer than 5000 total TRB sequences, 188 HIV repertoires remained for analysis. Of the approximately 190 retained HIV repertoires, roughly 61 were collected before and roughly 130 after ART initiation. Repertoires were downsampled to 5000 TRB nucleotide sequences, with summary statistics averaged over 100 downsampling iterations. The analysis kept only TRB sequences whose CDR3 regions were at least seven amino acids long. Diversity was assessed using a clonality score derived from Shannon entropy and using the Gini coefficient. In repertoire networks, the top 5000 CDR3 amino acid sequences were linked whenever an edit distance of one separated two sequences. GLIPH2 predicted antigen specificity groups and MHC restriction for TRB CDR3 amino acid sequences. To flag known CMV, EBV, HIV or tissue antigen associations, CDR3 amino acid sequences were matched against VDJdb and McPAS-TCR. Pre-ART, post-ART and control groups were compared with Wilcoxon signed-rank tests and Holm-Bonferroni correction. TCRdb limited this immuneACCESS table to in-frame rearrangements with V and J called. A share of clones is missing; checked studies link under half to unresolved V genes, and the rest is unexplained. D and trimming come from the DNA, and the V and J calls and clone size come from that table. Recorded for this sample are around 28,000 clones; 91% of them occurred a single time. Less than 4.5% of the sample is in the top ten clones.

Participants were included only if at least one PBMC sample before ART initiation and at least two post-ART samples were available. All participants with HIV were treated in the United States of America. Before DNA extraction, cryopreserved samples of 1-10 million PBMC were thawed and then washed. At the time of the earliest PBMC sample for each participant with HIV, ages ranged from about 23 to 60 years. Per participant, PBMC samples came from 1-4 timepoints prior to ART initiation and 2-8 timepoints following ART initiation, for a median of 7 samples. For every participant, serial HIV viral load, CD4+ T-cell count, ART history and demographic data were obtained. Genomic DNA was extracted from unsorted PBMC with a Qiagen kit on a QIAcube, processed in batches of 12 samples.

This clonotype was obtained from a man between 18 and 35 years old with HIV. Sequenced material: unsorted PBMCs, taken 3.1 years after starting antiretroviral therapy. The chain joins TRBV6-5 to TRBJ1-2; 7 bases in the junction line up with TRBD1. Read as DNA, the sequence is TGTGCCAGCAGTCCAGAAATACAGGGGAGCTATGGCTACACCTTC. This gives the protein CASSPEIQGSYGYTF.